The entry below gives a single T cell receptor beta chain sequence along with its context. The data are from a study of blood T cell repertoires in COVID-19. Across the whole study: Specimens from acute and convalescent COVID-19 originated in the United States, Italy and Spain.

Authors' data handling: Reference gene primer amplification yielded estimated nucleated cell counts. Method: immunoSEQ multiplex PCR; TCRdb's copy keeps in-frame clones and lacks some. That table furnishes V, J and clone size, whereas the DNA furnished D and trimming. The sample gives roughly 170,000 clones, around 67% of which show up once; around 2.9% is in the top ten. V trimming: 5 bases; J trimming: 11 bases; junction bases outside the gene matches: 26. The germline V gene has CDR1 LNHDA and CDR2 SQIVND (reference sequence). This CDR3 region has 19 residues. Input material: peripheral blood. The rearrangement joins TRBV19 to TRBJ2-1; 8 bases align to TRBD1. The TCR originated in an elderly woman with acute or convalescent COVID-19. The CDR3 here is CASSLRDRTGLGRRSKQFF. The CDR3 nucleotides read TGTGCCAGTAGTCTCCGGGACAGGACAGGCCTAGGGAGGCGTTCCAAGCAGTTCTTC. The full variable domain, completed using reference TRBV19 and TRBJ2-1, is DGGITQSPKYLFRKEGQNVTLSCEQNLNHDAMYWYRQDPGQGLRLIYYSQIVNDFQKGDIAEGYSVSREKKESFPLTVTSAQKNPTAFYLCASSLRDRTGLGRRSKQFFGPGTRLTVL.